The rows below give T cell receptor beta chains drawn from one sample of a study of blood T cell repertoires in COVID-19. Only in-frame clones appear in the TCRdb table, and some are missing; sequencing was by immunoSEQ multiplex PCR. The table has 300,000 to 400,000 clones, 88% seen once. Input material: PBMCs or T cells enriched from blood (not recorded which). The receptors originated from a man aged 25-45 years who had recovered from COVID-19. The CDR3 runs from the conserved cysteine through the conserved F or W. The D gene is left open where the match is weak. Clone size is not always given. Where it is, it says once, few, many or a class for expanded clones.

.	.	TRBV5-1	TRBJ2-7	CASSLTTYEQYF	TGCGCCAGCAGCTTAACAACCTACGAGCAGTACTTC
.	.	TRBV5-1	TRBJ1-1	CASSLGGRAEAFF	TGCGCCAGCAGCTTGGGGGGGCGCGCTGAAGCTTTCTTT
.	.	TRBV20-1	TRBJ2-7	CSAGYEQYF	TGCAGCGCCGGGTACGAGCAGTACTTC
.	few	TRBV5-6	TRBJ1-2	CASSPGLHGYTF	TGTGCCAGCAGCCCCGGACTTCATGGCTACACCTTC
TRBD1	.	TRBV24-1	TRBJ1-5	CATSDLGPGTGMNQPQHF	TGTGCCACCAGTGATTTGGGACCCGGGACAGGGATGAATCAGCCCCAGCATTTT
.	.	TRBV9	TRBJ2-3	CASRSGTFTDTQYF	TGTGCCAGCAGATCCGGGACTTTCACAGATACGCAGTATTTT
TRBD1	.	TRBV5-1	TRBJ2-7	CASSLLAGGPYEQYF	TGCGCCAGCAGCTTGTTGGCAGGGGGACCCTACGAGCAGTACTTC
TRBD1	.	TRBV27	TRBJ1-5	CASSYRDRGRNSNQPQHF	TGTGCCAGCAGTTATCGGGACAGGGGAAGGAATAGCAATCAGCCCCAGCATTTT
TRBD1	.	TRBV19	TRBJ2-7	CASSRGQGRSYEQYF	TGTGCCAGTAGCCGAGGACAGGGGCGATCCTACGAGCAGTACTTC
TRBD1	.	TRBV19	TRBJ1-2	CASSPGTGISFYGYTF	TGTGCCAGTAGTCCCGGGACAGGGATTTCTTTTTATGGCTACACCTTC
TRBD1	.	TRBV5-1	TRBJ2-6	CASSLAGTVHSGANVLTF	TGCGCCAGCAGCTTGGCCGGGACAGTGCATTCTGGGGCCAACGTCCTGACTTTC
.	.	TRBV21-1	TRBJ1-1	CASSSTRDSSTEAFF	TGTGCCAGCAGCTCAACTCGGGACAGCAGCACTGAAGCTTTCTTT
TRBD1	.	TRBV11-2	TRBJ1-2	CASSLGGTGNGYTF	TGTGCCAGCAGCTTAGGGGGGACAGGGAATGGCTACACCTTC
.	once	TRBV5-1	TRBJ1-6	CASSLHDLGGSPLHF	TGCGCCAGCAGCTTGCACGACCTGGGGGGTTCACCCCTCCACTTT
.	.	TRBV13	TRBJ2-5	CASSPRAQGETQYF	TGTGCCAGCAGCCCCCGGGCTCAGGGAGAGACCCAGTACTTC
TRBD1	.	TRBV3-1/TRBV3-2	TRBJ1-1	CASSPGTGKNTEAFF	TGTGCCAGCAGCCCCGGGACAGGGAAGAACACTGAAGCTTTCTTT
TRBD1	.	TRBV6-4	TRBJ1-5	CASSDSESGGDGNQPQHF	TGTGCCAGCAGTGACTCTGAATCAGGGGGCGATGGGAATCAGCCCCAGCATTTT
.	.	TRBV27	TRBJ1-6	CASSLRGLGNSPLHF	TGTGCCAGCAGTTTACGAGGGCTAGGAAATTCACCCCTCCACTTT
TRBD1	.	TRBV27	TRBJ1-1	CASSLDRATEAFF	TGTGCCAGCAGTTTGGACAGGGCCACTGAAGCTTTCTTT
TRBD1	.	TRBV29-1	TRBJ1-2	CSVEEAGGNYGYTF	TGCAGCGTTGAAGAGGCAGGGGGTAACTATGGCTACACCTTC
TRBD1	.	TRBV5-1	TRBJ2-7	CASSLEGTGMVGQYF	TGCGCCAGCAGCTTGGAGGGGACAGGGATGGTTGGGCAGTACTTC
.	.	TRBV6-4	TRBJ1-2	CARMRINYGYTF	TGTGCCAGGATGAGAATTAACTATGGCTACACCTTC
TRBD1	.	TRBV4-1	TRBJ1-5	CASSGQGLTNQPQHF	TGCGCCAGCAGCGGACAGGGGTTAACCAATCAGCCCCAGCATTTT
TRBD1	.	TRBV10-3	TRBJ2-7	CAISGNRDRGYEQYF	TGTGCCATCAGTGGAAACCGGGACAGGGGTTACGAGCAGTACTTC
TRBD2	once	TRBV5-1	TRBJ2-5	CASSLGLAGGETQYF	TGCGCCAGCAGCTTGGGACTAGCGGGGGGTGAGACCCAGTACTTC
.	.	TRBV6-1	TRBJ1-1	CASSDGSNTEAFF	TGTGCCAGCAGTGACGGGTCGAACACTGAAGCTTTCTTT
.	.	TRBV11-2	TRBJ2-3	CASSLVPGSASTDTQYF	TGTGCCAGCAGCTTAGTTCCAGGCTCTGCTAGCACAGATACGCAGTATTTT
.	.	TRBV5-4	TRBJ1-1	CASSDRQAWSVSTEAFF	TGTGCCAGCAGCGATAGACAGGCTTGGTCGGTTTCCACTGAAGCTTTCTTT
.	few	TRBV2	TRBJ2-7	CASRRDGIYEQYF	TGTGCCAGCCGGCGGGACGGAATATACGAGCAGTACTTC
TRBD1	.	TRBV7-9	TRBJ1-5	CAIGQEVGPQHF	TGTGCCATAGGACAGGAGGTAGGGCCCCAGCATTTT
.	.	TRBV5-4	TRBJ1-1	CASSLVLGSTEAFF	TGTGCCAGCAGCTTGGTCCTGGGGAGCACTGAAGCTTTCTTT
.	.	TRBV19	TRBJ1-5	CASSIPYSNQPQHF	TGTGCCAGTAGTATTCCCTATAGCAATCAGCCCCAGCATTTT
TRBD2	.	TRBV9	TRBJ2-3	CASSPLAGTSTDTQYF	TGTGCCAGCAGCCCGCTAGCGGGGACTAGCACAGATACGCAGTATTTT
TRBD1	.	TRBV2	TRBJ1-1	CASSGRDRRGGEAFF	TGTGCCAGCAGCGGACGGGACAGGCGGGGGGGTGAAGCTTTCTTT
.	few	TRBV27	TRBJ1-5	CASSIRGGYNQPQHF	TGTGCCAGCAGTATCCGGGGGGGTTACAATCAGCCCCAGCATTTT
.	.	TRBV5-5	TRBJ2-2	CASSLGGNTGELFF	TGTGCCAGCAGCTTGGGAGGGAACACCGGGGAGCTGTTTTTT
TRBD1	.	TRBV24-1	TRBJ2-5	CATSDWTGWKETQYF	TGTGCCACCAGTGATTGGACAGGGTGGAAAGAGACCCAGTACTTC
TRBD1	.	TRBV7-2	TRBJ1-5	CASSPGTDNQPQHF	TGTGCCAGCAGCCCCGGGACAGACAATCAGCCCCAGCATTTT
TRBD2	.	TRBV19	TRBJ2-5	CATAGLAGGETQYF	TGTGCCACCGCGGGACTAGCGGGGGGGGAGACCCAGTACTTC
TRBD1	.	TRBV10-3	TRBJ2-5	CAISESGTEGTQYF	TGTGCCATCAGTGAGTCCGGGACAGAAGGGACCCAGTACTTC
.	.	TRBV15	TRBJ1-2	CATSRDSGGWYGYTF	TGTGCCACCAGCAGAGATAGTGGGGGCTGGTATGGCTACACCTTC
TRBD1	.	TRBV10-1	TRBJ2-2	CASSDSDRADTGELFF	TGCGCCAGCAGTGACTCCGACAGGGCGGACACCGGGGAGCTGTTTTTT
.	.	TRBV2	TRBJ2-7	CASSGDRAVSYEQYF	TGTGCCAGCAGCGGTGACAGAGCTGTTTCCTACGAGCAGTACTTC
.	.	TRBV19	TRBJ2-2	CASSRGDTGELFF	TGTGCCAGTTCCAGGGGGGACACCGGGGAGCTGTTTTTT
.	few	TRBV28	TRBJ2-7	CASSRRAGWLEQYF	TGTGCCAGCAGCCGGCGGGCGGGTTGGCTCGAGCAGTACTTC
TRBD1	.	TRBV2	TRBJ1-1	CASIPGGAYTEAFF	TGTGCCAGCATCCCAGGGGGCGCATACACTGAAGCTTTCTTT
.	.	TRBV2	TRBJ1-1	CASSDGQGNTEAFF	TGTGCCAGCAGTGATGGGCAGGGCAACACTGAAGCTTTCTTT
TRBD1	.	TRBV27	TRBJ1-2	CASSLSTGTHGYTF	TGTGCCAGCAGTTTATCGACAGGGACCCATGGCTACACCTTC
.	.	TRBV2	TRBJ2-1	CASSEALVGGEQFF	TGTGCCAGCAGTGAAGCGCTTGTGGGGGGTGAGCAGTTCTTC
.	.	TRBV27	TRBJ1-4	CASSPLGRRNEKLFF	TGTGCCAGCAGTCCCTTGGGCCGCCGGAATGAAAAACTGTTTTTT
.	.	TRBV27	TRBJ2-5	CASSLRQETQYF	TGTGCCAGCAGTTTGAGACAAGAGACCCAGTACTTC
TRBD2	.	TRBV15	TRBJ2-3	CATSRGGGGTDTQYF	TGTGCCACCAGCAGAGGCGGGGGGGGCACAGATACGCAGTATTTT
.	.	TRBV28	TRBJ1-2	CASSLSGVAGYTF	TGTGCCAGCAGTTTATCAGGGGTGGCGGGCTACACCTTC